These 2 T cell receptor beta chains share one sample of origin, sequenced in a study of radiotherapy plus CTLA-4 blockade in lung cancer. TCRdb keeps only in-frame clones here, not all; method: immunoSEQ multiplex PCR. The sample has roughly 120,000 clones, about four fifths seen once. The sample consisted of peripheral blood, taken from a patient treated with radiotherapy plus ipilimumab. These receptors were collected from a human donor with non-small cell lung cancer that progressed on radiotherapy plus ipilimumab. Some clones in this sample may be carry-over from other donors' samples.

The chain is built from TRBV2 and TRBJ1-1; weak D call: TRBD1 (6 bases). Germline CDR1 SNHLY, CDR2 FYNNEI. With 7 bases removed from V and 5 bases from J, the gap between germline ends came to 17 bases. There are 14 residues in the CDR3. CDR3 nucleotides: TGTGCCAGCACCGAAAGGACAGTCGGGACTGAAGCTTTCTTT. This sequence encodes CASTERTVGTEAFF. The full variable domain, its missing parts supplied by reference TRBV2 and TRBJ1-1, is EPEVTQTPSHQVTQMGQEVILRCVPISNHLYFYWYRQILGQKVEFLVSFYNNEISEKSEIFDDQFSVERPDGSNFTLKIRSTKLEDSAMYFCASTERTVGTEAFFGQGTRLTVV.

V usage is TRBV4-3 and J usage is TRBJ2-3; D gene ambiguous. Trimming shortened V by 3 bases and J by 0 bases, and 7 bases separated the two germline ends. This CDR3 is built from 14 residues. Germline V gives CDR1 LGHNA, CDR2 YSLEER. The CDR3 DNA sequence: TGCGCCAGCAGCCAGATCGGGAGCACAGATACGCAGTATTTT. It yields the protein CASSQIGSTDTQYF.